This is a list of T cell receptor beta chains from one sample in a study of T-cell memory formation after mild COVID-19. TCRdb used MiXCR to reprocess the 5' RACE reads, holding one entry per CDR3 protein. The table includes roughly 130,000 distinct CDR3 sequences, approximately 15% detected once. The sample taken for sequencing was PBMCs or a T cell subset sorted from them (not recorded which). The receptors stem from a man between 18 and 35 years old who had mild COVID-19 (a few samples of this study predate the infection). Cell type and time point are not known. CDR3s leave out the opening cysteine and the closing phenylalanine or tryptophan. Fields, in order: V gene, CDR3 protein.

V gene: TRBV7-9
CDR3 protein: ASSFGSLRSGTNEKLF

V gene: TRBV5-1
CDR3 protein: ASSPGQGNSPLH

V gene: TRBV5-1
CDR3 protein: ASSGGTGTEAF

V gene: TRBV9
CDR3 protein: ASSEGIRGGRTDTQY

V gene: TRBV18
CDR3 protein: ASSPSEGNTIY

V gene: TRBV2
CDR3 protein: ASRKDRVSSTDTQY

V gene: TRBV3-1
CDR3 protein: ASSQVAGEYNEQF

V gene: TRBV18
CDR3 protein: ATTGPNGGYSTEAF

V gene: TRBV20-1
CDR3 protein: SATGPEDPYEQY

V gene: TRBV18
CDR3 protein: ASSQTGSNQPQH

V gene: TRBV6-5
CDR3 protein: ASSYEGQGAYGYT

V gene: TRBV2
CDR3 protein: ASTETSGATGELF